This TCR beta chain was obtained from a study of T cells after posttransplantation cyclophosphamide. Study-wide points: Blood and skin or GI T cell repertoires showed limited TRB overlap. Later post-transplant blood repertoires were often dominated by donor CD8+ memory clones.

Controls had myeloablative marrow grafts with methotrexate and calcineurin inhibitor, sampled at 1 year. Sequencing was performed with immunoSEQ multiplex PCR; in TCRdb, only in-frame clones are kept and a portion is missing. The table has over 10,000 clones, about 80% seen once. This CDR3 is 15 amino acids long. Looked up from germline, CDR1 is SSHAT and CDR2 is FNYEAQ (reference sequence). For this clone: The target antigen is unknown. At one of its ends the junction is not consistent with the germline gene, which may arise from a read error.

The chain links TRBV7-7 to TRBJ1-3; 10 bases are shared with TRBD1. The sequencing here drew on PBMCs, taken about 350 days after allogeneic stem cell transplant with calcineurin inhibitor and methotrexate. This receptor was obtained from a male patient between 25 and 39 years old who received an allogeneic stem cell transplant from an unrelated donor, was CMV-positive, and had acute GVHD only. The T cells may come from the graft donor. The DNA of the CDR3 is TGTGCTAGCAGCCCCGGGACAGGGGTGGGAAACACCATATATTTT. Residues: CASSPGTGVGNTIYF.